Listed below are T cell receptor beta chains from one sample, sequenced in a study of cytomegalovirus exposure and HLA in healthy donors. Only in-frame clones appear in the TCRdb table, and some are missing; sequencing was by immunoSEQ multiplex PCR. The table lists about 160,000 clones, over 60% of them singletons. The specimen sequenced was PBMCs. The source is a woman under 40 in good health and CMV-seronegative. The CDR3 runs from the conserved cysteine through the conserved F or W. D genes are given only for firm matches. The size entry is marked missing in some rows and otherwise reads once, few, many or a size class.

v_gene: TRBV5-6; abundance: .; j_gene: TRBJ2-1; d_gene: TRBD2; len: 14; CDR3aa: CASSLVSGISEQFF; CDR3nt: TGTGCCAGCAGCTTGGTTAGCGGGATAAGTGAGCAGTTCTTC
v_gene: TRBV5-4; abundance: few; j_gene: TRBJ2-3; d_gene: .; len: 14; CDR3aa: CASSLWQGTDTQYF; CDR3nt: TGTGCCAGCAGCTTGTGGCAGGGGACAGATACGCAGTATTTT
v_gene: TRBV2; abundance: .; j_gene: TRBJ1-2; d_gene: .; len: 14; CDR3aa: CASSEARGGRGYTF; CDR3nt: TGTGCCAGCAGTGAAGCGCGGGGGGGCCGCGGCTACACCTTC
v_gene: TRBV11-3; abundance: .; j_gene: TRBJ2-2; d_gene: TRBD1; len: 15; CDR3aa: CASSPQGANTGELFF; CDR3nt: TGTGCCAGCAGCCCACAGGGGGCGAACACCGGGGAGCTGTTTTTT
v_gene: TRBV9; abundance: .; j_gene: TRBJ2-2; d_gene: .; len: 13; CDR3aa: CASSVGVTGELFF; CDR3nt: TGTGCCAGCAGCGTAGGAGTCACCGGGGAGCTGTTTTTT
v_gene: TRBV7-2; abundance: .; j_gene: TRBJ1-5; d_gene: .; len: 14; CDR3aa: CASSLDFSNQPQHF; CDR3nt: TGTGCCAGCAGCTTAGACTTTAGCAATCAGCCCCAGCATTTT
v_gene: TRBV11-3; abundance: few; j_gene: TRBJ2-5; d_gene: .; len: 13; CDR3aa: CASSLRGGETQYF; CDR3nt: TGTGCCAGCAGCCTAAGGGGGGGAGAGACCCAGTACTTC
v_gene: TRBV2; abundance: .; j_gene: TRBJ2-5; d_gene: TRBD1; len: 12; CDR3aa: CASRTGQGGQYF; CDR3nt: TGTGCCAGCAGGACGGGACAGGGAGGGCAGTACTTC
v_gene: TRBV29-1; abundance: .; j_gene: TRBJ2-5; d_gene: TRBD1; len: 12; CDR3aa: CSTSQGAKTQYF; CDR3nt: TGCAGCACCTCACAGGGGGCAAAGACCCAGTACTTC
v_gene: TRBV5-8; abundance: .; j_gene: TRBJ2-7; d_gene: TRBD1; len: 13; CDR3aa: CASSLQGASEQYF; CDR3nt: TGTGCCAGCAGCTTGCAGGGGGCGTCCGAGCAGTACTTC
v_gene: TRBV11-3; abundance: .; j_gene: TRBJ2-1; d_gene: TRBD2; len: 17; CDR3aa: CASSHRTSGGMRNEQFF; CDR3nt: TGTGCCAGCAGCCACAGGACTAGCGGGGGGATGAGGAATGAGCAGTTCTTC
v_gene: TRBV10-3; abundance: once; j_gene: TRBJ1-2; d_gene: .; len: 15; CDR3aa: CAISEAGGGNYGYTF; CDR3nt: TGTGCCATCAGTGAGGCCGGCGGCGGAAACTATGGCTACACCTTC
v_gene: TRBV6-6; abundance: .; j_gene: TRBJ1-2; d_gene: .; len: 13; CDR3aa: CASTIAENYGYTF; CDR3nt: TGTGCCAGCACCATCGCAGAAAACTATGGCTACACCTTC
v_gene: TRBV5-1; abundance: .; j_gene: TRBJ1-2; d_gene: TRBD1; len: 16; CDR3aa: CASSSGQAKNEDGYTF; CDR3nt: TGCGCCAGCAGCTCCGGACAGGCCAAAAATGAAGATGGCTACACCTTC
v_gene: TRBV7-2; abundance: .; j_gene: TRBJ1-1; d_gene: .; len: 14; CDR3aa: CASSLGTQGLGAFF; CDR3nt: TGTGCCAGCAGCTTAGGTACGCAGGGGCTGGGAGCTTTCTTT
v_gene: TRBV7-7; abundance: .; j_gene: TRBJ2-7; d_gene: TRBD1; len: 14; CDR3aa: CASSEGQGIYEQYF; CDR3nt: TGTGCTAGCAGCGAGGGACAGGGTATCTACGAGCAGTACTTC
v_gene: TRBV6-1; abundance: .; j_gene: TRBJ2-7; d_gene: TRBD2; len: 18; CDR3aa: CASSEVRAGGLSSYEQYF; CDR3nt: TGTGCCAGCAGTGAAGTCCGGGCGGGGGGGTTGAGCTCCTACGAGCAGTACTTC
v_gene: TRBV6-5; abundance: .; j_gene: TRBJ2-7; d_gene: .; len: 15; CDR3aa: CASSYFPLEQHEQYF; CDR3nt: TGTGCCAGCAGTTACTTTCCCCTTGAGCAACACGAGCAGTACTTC
v_gene: TRBV6-5; abundance: few; j_gene: TRBJ1-2; d_gene: .; len: 13; CDR3aa: CASSEGREYGYTF; CDR3nt: TGTGCCAGCAGTGAAGGGCGGGAGTATGGCTACACCTTC
v_gene: TRBV28; abundance: once; j_gene: TRBJ2-7; d_gene: .; len: 14; CDR3aa: CASSLVRQDSEQYF; CDR3nt: TGTGCCAGCAGTTTAGTCCGACAGGATAGCGAGCAGTACTTC
v_gene: TRBV7-3; abundance: .; j_gene: TRBJ2-1; d_gene: TRBD2; len: 14; CDR3aa: CASSSSGGPYEQFF; CDR3nt: TGTGCCAGCAGCTCTAGCGGAGGGCCCTATGAGCAGTTCTTC
v_gene: TRBV13; abundance: once; j_gene: TRBJ2-1; d_gene: .; len: 15; CDR3aa: CASSQFQASYNEQFF; CDR3nt: TGTGCCAGCAGCCAATTCCAGGCATCCTACAATGAGCAGTTCTTC
v_gene: TRBV18; abundance: .; j_gene: TRBJ1-1; d_gene: .; len: 14; CDR3aa: CASSLGQTNTEAFF; CDR3nt: TGTGCCAGCTCCTTAGGACAGACCAACACTGAAGCTTTCTTT
v_gene: TRBV7-8; abundance: .; j_gene: TRBJ2-1; d_gene: .; len: 17; CDR3aa: CASSPPGGTHGYNEQFF; CDR3nt: TGTGCCAGCAGCCCCCCCGGAGGGACTCATGGCTACAATGAGCAGTTCTTC
v_gene: TRBV14; abundance: .; j_gene: TRBJ2-7; d_gene: TRBD1; len: 15; CDR3aa: CASSTSGTGVREQYF; CDR3nt: TGTGCCAGCAGCACCTCCGGGACAGGGGTACGGGAGCAGTACTTC
v_gene: TRBV5-1; abundance: .; j_gene: TRBJ2-5; d_gene: TRBD2; len: 15; CDR3aa: CASSLASGVEETQYF; CDR3nt: TGCGCCAGCAGCTTGGCTAGCGGGGTGGAAGAGACCCAGTACTTC
v_gene: TRBV2; abundance: few; j_gene: TRBJ2-7; d_gene: .; len: 14; CDR3aa: CASSPWEGGGEQYF; CDR3nt: TGTGCCAGCAGTCCTTGGGAGGGGGGAGGCGAGCAGTACTTC
v_gene: TRBV5-6; abundance: .; j_gene: TRBJ1-1; d_gene: .; len: 13; CDR3aa: CASSWGGAGGAFF; CDR3nt: TGTGCCAGCAGCTGGGGGGGTGCCGGTGGGGCTTTCTTT
v_gene: TRBV27; abundance: .; j_gene: TRBJ1-6; d_gene: .; len: 16; CDR3aa: CASSNPGGPYNSPLHF; CDR3nt: TGTGCCAGCAGCAACCCCGGAGGGCCCTATAATTCACCCCTCCACTTT
v_gene: TRBV7-2; abundance: .; j_gene: TRBJ1-1; d_gene: .; len: 15; CDR3aa: CASRKGLLGNTEAFF; CDR3nt: TGTGCCAGCAGGAAAGGACTGCTCGGTAACACTGAAGCTTTCTTT
v_gene: TRBV18; abundance: .; j_gene: TRBJ1-6; d_gene: .; len: 15; CDR3aa: CASSDRQAQGTPLHF; CDR3nt: TGTGCCAGCTCCGACCGACAGGCTCAGGGGACACCCCTCCACTTT
v_gene: TRBV18; abundance: few; j_gene: TRBJ2-1; d_gene: TRBD1; len: 14; CDR3aa: CASSPSGQYNEQFF; CDR3nt: TGTGCCAGCTCACCATCGGGACAGTACAATGAGCAGTTCTTC
v_gene: TRBV28; abundance: .; j_gene: TRBJ2-2; d_gene: .; len: 15; CDR3aa: CASSFGGENTGELFF; CDR3nt: TGTGCCAGCAGTTTTGGCGGGGAGAACACCGGGGAGCTGTTTTTT
v_gene: TRBV7-9; abundance: .; j_gene: TRBJ2-7; d_gene: .; len: 16; CDR3aa: CASSSFRGQSVYEQYF; CDR3nt: TGTGCCAGCAGTTCTTTCCGGGGACAATCAGTCTACGAGCAGTACTTC
v_gene: TRBV4-1; abundance: .; j_gene: TRBJ2-7; d_gene: .; len: 14; CDR3aa: CASSQRIQAYEQYF; CDR3nt: TGCGCCAGCAGCCAAAGGATACAGGCCTACGAGCAGTACTTC
v_gene: TRBV7-2; abundance: .; j_gene: TRBJ2-1; d_gene: TRBD1; len: 16; CDR3aa: CASSLYTGGLVNEQFF; CDR3nt: TGTGCCAGCAGCTTATACACAGGGGGGTTAGTCAATGAGCAGTTCTTC
v_gene: TRBV7-6; abundance: .; j_gene: TRBJ2-5; d_gene: TRBD1; len: 14; CDR3aa: CASSLVGTEETQYF; CDR3nt: TGTGCCAGCAGCTTAGTAGGGACAGAAGAGACCCAGTACTTC
v_gene: TRBV4-2; abundance: once; j_gene: TRBJ1-4; d_gene: .; len: 14; CDR3aa: CASSPRTVPEKLFF; CDR3nt: TGTGCCAGCAGCCCCCGGACAGTGCCTGAAAAACTGTTTTTT
v_gene: TRBV6-1; abundance: few; j_gene: TRBJ2-2; d_gene: TRBD1; len: 14; CDR3aa: CAGVGQGGTGELFF; CDR3nt: TGTGCCGGCGTCGGACAGGGGGGAACCGGGGAGCTGTTTTTT
v_gene: TRBV5-4; abundance: .; j_gene: TRBJ2-7; d_gene: .; len: 15; CDR3aa: CASSSISGSLYEQYF; CDR3nt: TGTGCCAGCAGCTCCATATCGGGGAGTCTTTACGAGCAGTACTTC
v_gene: TRBV27; abundance: .; j_gene: TRBJ1-1; d_gene: .; len: 15; CDR3aa: CASSYLVPGDTEAFF; CDR3nt: TGTGCCAGCAGTTACCTGGTCCCGGGAGACACTGAAGCTTTCTTT
v_gene: TRBV7-3; abundance: .; j_gene: TRBJ2-6; d_gene: .; len: 16; CDR3aa: CASSLMVSPGANVLTF; CDR3nt: TGTGCCAGCAGCTTAATGGTGAGCCCTGGGGCCAACGTCCTGACTTTC
v_gene: TRBV7-2; abundance: .; j_gene: TRBJ2-1; d_gene: .; len: 14; CDR3aa: CASSLDSADNEQFF; CDR3nt: TGTGCCAGCAGCTTGGACAGTGCCGACAATGAGCAGTTCTTC
v_gene: TRBV6-6; abundance: few; j_gene: TRBJ1-5; d_gene: .; len: 15; CDR3aa: CASSYSVPGIQPQHF; CDR3nt: TGTGCCAGCAGTTACTCTGTGCCAGGGATACAGCCCCAGCATTTT
v_gene: TRBV27; abundance: .; j_gene: TRBJ2-3; d_gene: .; len: 14; CDR3aa: CASSSPTITDTQYF; CDR3nt: TGTGCCAGCAGTTCCCCGACTATCACAGATACGCAGTATTTT
v_gene: TRBV6-5; abundance: .; j_gene: TRBJ2-1; d_gene: TRBD1; len: 13; CDR3aa: CASGTGRRNEQFF; CDR3nt: TGTGCCAGCGGGACAGGGAGGCGAAATGAGCAGTTCTTC
v_gene: TRBV20-1; abundance: .; j_gene: TRBJ2-1; d_gene: .; len: 11; CDR3aa: CSARDRSEQFF; CDR3nt: TGCAGTGCTAGAGATCGCAGTGAGCAGTTCTTC
v_gene: TRBV25-1; abundance: .; j_gene: TRBJ1-1; d_gene: TRBD1; len: 15; CDR3aa: CASSEPGGAYTEAFF; CDR3nt: TGTGCCAGCAGTGAACCAGGGGGCGCGTACACTGAAGCTTTCTTT
v_gene: TRBV28; abundance: few; j_gene: TRBJ1-2; d_gene: .; len: 14; CDR3aa: CATSTGRGLRGYTF; CDR3nt: TGTGCCACTTCAACGGGCAGGGGACTACGTGGCTACACCTTC
v_gene: TRBV15; abundance: .; j_gene: TRBJ2-1; d_gene: TRBD2; len: 14; CDR3aa: CATSRDLAGIEQFF; CDR3nt: TGTGCCACCAGCAGGGACCTAGCGGGGATTGAGCAGTTCTTC
v_gene: TRBV7-2; abundance: few; j_gene: TRBJ2-5; d_gene: .; len: 14; CDR3aa: CASSLGIGRETQYF; CDR3nt: TGTGCCAGCAGCTTAGGGATAGGGAGGGAGACCCAGTACTTC
v_gene: TRBV13; abundance: .; j_gene: TRBJ1-6; d_gene: TRBD1; len: 16; CDR3aa: CASSHRGSSYNSPLHF; CDR3nt: TGTGCCAGCAGCCACAGGGGTAGCTCCTATAATTCACCCCTCCACTTT
v_gene: TRBV29-1; abundance: few; j_gene: TRBJ2-4; d_gene: TRBD2; len: 13; CDR3aa: CSARSGNKNIQYF; CDR3nt: TGCAGCGCCAGGAGCGGGAATAAAAACATTCAGTACTTC
v_gene: TRBV7-9; abundance: few; j_gene: TRBJ2-5; d_gene: .; len: 12; CDR3aa: CSSSFYQETQYF; CDR3nt: TGTTCCAGCAGTTTCTACCAAGAGACCCAGTACTTC